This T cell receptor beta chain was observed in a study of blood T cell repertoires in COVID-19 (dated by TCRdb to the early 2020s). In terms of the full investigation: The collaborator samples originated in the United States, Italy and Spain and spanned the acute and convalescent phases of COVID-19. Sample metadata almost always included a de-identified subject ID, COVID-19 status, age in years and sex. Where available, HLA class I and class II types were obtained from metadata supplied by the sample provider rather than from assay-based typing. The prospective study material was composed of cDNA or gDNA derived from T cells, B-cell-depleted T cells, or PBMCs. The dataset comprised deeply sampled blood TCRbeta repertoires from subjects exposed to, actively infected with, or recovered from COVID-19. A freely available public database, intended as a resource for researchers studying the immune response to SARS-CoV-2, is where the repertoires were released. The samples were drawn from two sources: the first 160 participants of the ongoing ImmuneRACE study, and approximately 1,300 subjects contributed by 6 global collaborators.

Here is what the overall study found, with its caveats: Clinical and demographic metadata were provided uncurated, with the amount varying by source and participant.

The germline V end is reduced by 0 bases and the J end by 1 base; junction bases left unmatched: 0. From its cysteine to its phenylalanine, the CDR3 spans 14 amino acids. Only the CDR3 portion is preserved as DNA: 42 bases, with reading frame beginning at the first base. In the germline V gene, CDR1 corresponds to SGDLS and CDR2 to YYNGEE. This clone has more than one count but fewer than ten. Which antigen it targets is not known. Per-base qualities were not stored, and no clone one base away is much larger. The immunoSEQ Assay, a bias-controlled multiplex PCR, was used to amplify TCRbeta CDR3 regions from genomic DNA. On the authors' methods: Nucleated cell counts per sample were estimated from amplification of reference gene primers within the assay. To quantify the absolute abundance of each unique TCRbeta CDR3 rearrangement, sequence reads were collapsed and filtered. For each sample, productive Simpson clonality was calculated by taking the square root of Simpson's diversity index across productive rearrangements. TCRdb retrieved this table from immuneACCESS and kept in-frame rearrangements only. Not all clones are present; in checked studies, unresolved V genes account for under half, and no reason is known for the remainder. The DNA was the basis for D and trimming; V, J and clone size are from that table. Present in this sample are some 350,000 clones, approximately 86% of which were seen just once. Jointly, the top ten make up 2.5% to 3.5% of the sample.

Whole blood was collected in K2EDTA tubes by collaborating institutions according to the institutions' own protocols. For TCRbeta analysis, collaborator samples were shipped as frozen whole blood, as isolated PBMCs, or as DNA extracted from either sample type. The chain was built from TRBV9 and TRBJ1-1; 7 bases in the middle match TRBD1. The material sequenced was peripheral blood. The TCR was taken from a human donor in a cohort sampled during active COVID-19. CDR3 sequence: CASSVDRGNTEAFF. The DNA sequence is TGTGCCAGCAGCGTAGACAGGGGGAACACTGAAGCTTTCTTT.